By sample share, the clone carrying this TCR beta chain is medium-sized (0.01 to 0.1%). Germline V gives CDR1 SNHLY, CDR2 FYNNEI. The V gene lost 6 bases and the J gene lost 5 bases, with 16 bases spanning the gap. The CDR3 covers 14 residues. A multiplex PCR containing 32 V primers and 13 J primers was used to amplify TCR beta CDR3. A single record per CDR3 protein comes from TCRdb applying MiXCR to the multiplex PCR reads. The sample contains just over 4,000 distinct CDR3 sequences, around 26% of which appear only once. This specimen belongs to a study of immune heterogeneity within non-small cell lung tumors. The template consisted of bulk tumor genomic DNA, with approximately 630 ng used per sample. Collection of several biopsies per primary tumor, spaced far apart, took place during surgery. Curative surgery was performed on patients who had untreated, newly diagnosed non-small cell lung cancer.

The receptor's source is a man aged 55 to 69 with non-small cell lung cancer. The chain uses TRBV2 and TRBJ1-2, with D possibly matching TRBD1 (6 bases). Sequencing input: lung tumor tissue. The chain's CDR3 is CASRRGGGEYGYTF. In DNA form, the CDR3 reads TGTGCCAGCAGAAGGGGAGGGGGAGAATATGGCTACACCTTC. The full variable domain, completed using reference TRBV2 and TRBJ1-2, is EPEVTQTPSHQVTQMGQEVILRCVPISNHLYFYWYRQILGQKVEFLVSFYNNEISEKSEIFDDQFSVERPDGSNFTLKIRSTKLEDSAMYFCASRRGGGEYGYTFGSGTRLTVV.